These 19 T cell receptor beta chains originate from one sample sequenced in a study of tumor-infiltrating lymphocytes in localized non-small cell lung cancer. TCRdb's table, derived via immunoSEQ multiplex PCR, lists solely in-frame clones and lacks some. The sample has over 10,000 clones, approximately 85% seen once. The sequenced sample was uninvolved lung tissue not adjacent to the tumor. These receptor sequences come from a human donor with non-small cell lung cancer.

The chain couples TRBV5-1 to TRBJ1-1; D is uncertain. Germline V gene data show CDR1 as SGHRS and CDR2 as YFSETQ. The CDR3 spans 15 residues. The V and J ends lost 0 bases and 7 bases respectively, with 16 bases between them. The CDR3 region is CASSLDGVNGVEAFF. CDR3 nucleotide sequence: TGCGCCAGCAGCTTGGACGGGGTCAATGGGGTTGAAGCTTTCTTT.

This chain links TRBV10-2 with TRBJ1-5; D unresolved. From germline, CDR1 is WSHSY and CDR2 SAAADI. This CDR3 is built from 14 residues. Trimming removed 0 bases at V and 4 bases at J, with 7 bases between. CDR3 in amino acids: CASSESNINQPQHF. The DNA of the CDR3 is TGCGCCAGCAGTGAGTCGAATATTAATCAGCCCCAGCATTTT.

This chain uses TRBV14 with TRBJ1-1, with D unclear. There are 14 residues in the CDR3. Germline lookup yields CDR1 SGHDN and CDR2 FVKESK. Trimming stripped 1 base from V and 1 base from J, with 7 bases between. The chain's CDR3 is CASSQVRRNTEAFF. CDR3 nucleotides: TGTGCCAGCAGCCAAGTAAGGCGGAACACTGAAGCTTTCTTT. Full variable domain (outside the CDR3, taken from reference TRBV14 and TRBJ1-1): EAGVTQFPSHSVIEKGQTVTLRCDPISGHDNLYWYRRVMGKEIKFLLHFVKESKQDESGMPNNRFLAERTGGTYSTLKVQPAELEDSGVYFCASSQVRRNTEAFFGQGTRLTVV.

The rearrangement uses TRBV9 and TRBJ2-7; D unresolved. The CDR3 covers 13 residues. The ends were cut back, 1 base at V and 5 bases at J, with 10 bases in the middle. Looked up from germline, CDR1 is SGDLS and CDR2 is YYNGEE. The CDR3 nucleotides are TGTGCCAGCAGCGTAAGCCTTTATAACGAGCAGTACTTC. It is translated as CASSVSLYNEQYF.

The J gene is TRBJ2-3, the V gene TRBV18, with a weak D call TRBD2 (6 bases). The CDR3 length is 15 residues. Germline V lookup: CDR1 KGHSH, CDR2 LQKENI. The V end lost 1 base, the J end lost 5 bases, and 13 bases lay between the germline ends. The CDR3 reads CASSPRRGEGDTQYF. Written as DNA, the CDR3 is TGTGCCAGCTCACCACGGAGGGGAGAAGGAGATACGCAGTATTTT.

In nucleotides, the CDR3 is TGCGCCAGCAGCCAAGATTCCAGGGAGCAGTACTTC. Its protein is CASSQDSREQYF. This sequence joins TRBV4-1 and TRBJ2-7; D remains unclear. V lost 0 bases to trimming and J lost 7 bases, with 7 bases between them. The germline V gene has CDR1 MGHRA and CDR2 YSYEKL. This CDR3 is 12 amino acids long.

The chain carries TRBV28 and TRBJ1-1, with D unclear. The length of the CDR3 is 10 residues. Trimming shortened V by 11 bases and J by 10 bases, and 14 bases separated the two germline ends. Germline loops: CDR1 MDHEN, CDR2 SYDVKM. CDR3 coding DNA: TGTGCCTCGGTCGGGCCGGGAGCTTTCTTT. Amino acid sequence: CASVGPGAFF.

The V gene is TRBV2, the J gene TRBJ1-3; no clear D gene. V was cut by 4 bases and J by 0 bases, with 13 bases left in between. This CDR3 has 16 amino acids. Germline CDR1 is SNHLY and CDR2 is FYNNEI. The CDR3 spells CASSAFNPSSGNTIYF. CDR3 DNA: TGTGCCAGCAGTGCTTTCAATCCAAGCTCTGGAAACACCATATATTTT.

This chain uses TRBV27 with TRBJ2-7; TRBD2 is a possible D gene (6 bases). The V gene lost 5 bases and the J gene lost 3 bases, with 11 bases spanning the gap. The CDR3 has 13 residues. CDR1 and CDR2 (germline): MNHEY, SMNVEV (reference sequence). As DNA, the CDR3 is TGTGCCAGCAGTCCCACGGGACTCTACGAGCAGTACTTC. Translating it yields CASSPTGLYEQYF.

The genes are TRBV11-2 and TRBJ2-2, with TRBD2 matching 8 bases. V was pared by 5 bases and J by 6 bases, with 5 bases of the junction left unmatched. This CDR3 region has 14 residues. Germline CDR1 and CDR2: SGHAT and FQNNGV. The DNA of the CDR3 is TGTGCCAGCAGCATCCGGGGGGGGGCCGGGGAGCTGTTTTTT. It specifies CASSIRGGAGELFF. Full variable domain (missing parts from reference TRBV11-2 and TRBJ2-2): EAGVAQSPRYKIIEKRQSVAFWCNPISGHATLYWYQQILGQGPKLLIQFQNNGVVDDSQLPKDRFSAERLKGVDSTLKIQPAKLEDSAVYLCASSIRGGAGELFFGEGSRLTVL.

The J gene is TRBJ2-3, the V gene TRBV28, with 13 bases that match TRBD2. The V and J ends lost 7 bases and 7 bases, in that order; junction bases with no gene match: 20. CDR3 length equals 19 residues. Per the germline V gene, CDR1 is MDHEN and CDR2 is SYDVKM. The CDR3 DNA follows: TGTGCCAGCACCCCAGTGAGCGCAACTAGCGGGGGGGCCTGGAATACGCAGTATTTT. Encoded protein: CASTPVSATSGGAWNTQYF.

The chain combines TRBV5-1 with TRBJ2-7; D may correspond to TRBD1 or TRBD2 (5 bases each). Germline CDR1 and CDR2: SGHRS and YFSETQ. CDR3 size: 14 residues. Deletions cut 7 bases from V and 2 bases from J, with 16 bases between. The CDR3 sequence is CASGTGSYPYEQYF. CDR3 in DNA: TGCGCCAGCGGGACGGGGAGCTATCCCTACGAGCAGTACTTC.

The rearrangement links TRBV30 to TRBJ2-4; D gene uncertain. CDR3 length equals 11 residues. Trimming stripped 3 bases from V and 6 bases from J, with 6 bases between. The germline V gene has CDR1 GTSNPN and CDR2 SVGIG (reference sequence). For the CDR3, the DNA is TGTGCCTGGAGCCCGGGAAACATTCAGTACTTC. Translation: CAWSPGNIQYF.

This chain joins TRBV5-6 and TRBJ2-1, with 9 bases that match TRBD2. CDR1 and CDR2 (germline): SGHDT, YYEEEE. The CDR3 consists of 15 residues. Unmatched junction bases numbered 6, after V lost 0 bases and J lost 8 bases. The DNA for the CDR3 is TGTGCCAGCAGCTTGGTGCGGGAGGGCCGGGATGAGCAGTTCTTC. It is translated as CASSLVREGRDEQFF.

CDR3 protein: CARSLLGNTEAFF. CDR3 bases: TGTGCCAGAAGCTTGCTCGGGAACACTGAAGCTTTCTTT. The chain combines TRBV5-3 with TRBJ1-1, with D unresolved. TRBV5-3 is an ORF, with its function uncertain. The CDR3 covers 13 residues. The V end lost 1 base, the J end lost 1 base, and 5 bases lay between the germline ends.

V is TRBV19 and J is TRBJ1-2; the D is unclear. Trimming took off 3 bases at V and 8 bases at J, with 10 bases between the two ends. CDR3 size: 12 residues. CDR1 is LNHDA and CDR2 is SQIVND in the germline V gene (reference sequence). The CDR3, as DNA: TGTGCCAGTAGTATCCCTGTTGGGGGCTACACCTTC. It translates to CASSIPVGGYTF.

CDR3 in amino acids: CASSHTQSYEQYF. The CDR3 nucleotides read TGCGCCAGCAGCCACACGCAGTCCTACGAGCAGTACTTC. This chain uses TRBV4-1 with TRBJ2-7; D not resolved. V was shortened by 3 bases and J by 1 base, with 7 bases between the two germline ends. CDR3 size: 13 residues. Germline CDR1 is MGHRA and CDR2 is YSYEKL.

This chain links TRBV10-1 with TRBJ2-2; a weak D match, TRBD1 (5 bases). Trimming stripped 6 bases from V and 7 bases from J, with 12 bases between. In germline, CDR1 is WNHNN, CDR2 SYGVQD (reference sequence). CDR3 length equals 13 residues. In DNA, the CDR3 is TGCGCCAGCAGACCCCAGGGCGACGGGGAGCTGTTTTTT. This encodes CASRPQGDGELFF.

CDR3 in amino acids: CASSHPGTGVYF. CDR3 DNA: TGTGCCAGCAGCCATCCCGGGACCGGGGTCTACTTC. The genes are TRBV14 and TRBJ2-5; tentatively, D is TRBD1 or TRBD2 (5 bases each). V dropped 3 bases and J dropped 14 bases, with 16 bases sitting between them. Germline CDR1 SGHDN, CDR2 FVKESK. The CDR3 consists of 12 residues. Full variable domain (outside the CDR3, taken from reference TRBV14 and TRBJ2-5): EAGVTQFPSHSVIEKGQTVTLRCDPISGHDNLYWYRRVMGKEIKFLLHFVKESKQDESGMPNNRFLAERTGGTYSTLKVQPAELEDSGVYFCASSHPGTGVYFGPGTRLLVL.